Each of the 21 T cell receptor beta chains below was sequenced from the same sample in a study of blood T cell repertoires in COVID-19. TCRdb's copy holds only in-frame clones and misses some; the assay was immunoSEQ multiplex PCR. The sample holds around 330,000 clones, approximately 87% seen once. Sequenced input: peripheral blood. The receptors stem from a woman aged 45-59 years with active or convalescent COVID-19.

The chain uses TRBV30 and TRBJ1-5, with D unresolved. V was trimmed by 5 bases and J by 1 base, leaving 9 bases between them. The CDR3 spans 13 residues. Germline V CDR1 and CDR2: GTSNPN, SVGIG (reference sequence). The CDR3 bases are TGTGCCTGGGGAGGAGGGAGCAATCAGCCCCAGCATTTT. Its protein is CAWGGGSNQPQHF.

V is TRBV20-1 and J is TRBJ1-2; D gene ambiguous. The V gene lost 3 bases and the J gene lost 1 base, with 15 bases spanning the gap. The CDR3 has 15 amino acids. Germline V gene sequence: CDR1 DFQATT, CDR2 SNEGSKA (reference sequence). The DNA for the CDR3 is TGCAGTGCTAGTGTTTGGAGGAGCAATAACTATGGCTACACCTTC. Protein product: CSASVWRSNNYGYTF.

V and J are TRBV30 and TRBJ1-1, with 7 bases matching TRBD1. This CDR3 comprises 14 residues. Germline V gene data show CDR1 as GTSNPN and CDR2 as SVGIG (reference sequence). Unmatched junction bases numbered 9, after V lost 3 bases and J lost 5 bases. CDR3: CAWSQTGIWTEAFF. The DNA for the CDR3 is TGTGCCTGGAGCCAGACAGGGATTTGGACTGAAGCTTTCTTT. The full variable domain, rest sourced from reference TRBV30 and TRBJ1-1, is SQTIHQWPATLVQPVGSPLSLECTVEGTSNPNLYWYRQAAGRGLQLLFYSVGIGQISSEVPQNLSASRPQDRQFILSSKKLLLSDSGFYLCAWSQTGIWTEAFFGQGTRLTVV.

The chain combines TRBV27 with TRBJ1-5, with TRBD1 matching 9 bases. Per the germline V gene, CDR1 is MNHEY and CDR2 is SMNVEV (reference sequence). The V and J ends lost 5 bases and 4 bases, in that order; junction bases with no gene match: 3. The CDR3 runs 14 residues. The CDR3 nucleotides read TGTGCCAGCAGTCGACAGGGGGTAAATCAGCCCCAGCATTTT. Protein product: CASSRQGVNQPQHF.

This chain uses TRBV28 with TRBJ1-1, with D perhaps matching TRBD1 (5 bases). Germline V gives CDR1 MDHEN, CDR2 SYDVKM. CDR3 size: 15 residues. Trimming removed 6 bases from V and 6 bases from J, with 20 bases in between. The CDR3 sequence: CASSLFPGGIAEAFF. The CDR3 DNA is TGTGCCAGCAGCTTGTTTCCCGGGGGTATCGCTGAAGCTTTCTTT. The variable domain in full, with the rest retrieved from reference TRBV28 and TRBJ1-1, is DVKVTQSSRYLVKRTGEKVFLECVQDMDHENMFWYRQDPGLGLRLIYFSYDVKMKEKGDIPEGYSVSREKKERFSLILESASTNQTSMYLCASSLFPGGIAEAFFGQGTRLTVV.

The CDR3 DNA follows: TGTGCCAGCAGCCCCGGTAGGGGTTCTAACACCGGGGAGCTGTTTTTT. It yields the protein CASSPGRGSNTGELFF. The V gene is TRBV11-2, the J gene TRBJ2-2, with D maybe TRBD1 (5 bases). CDR1 and CDR2 (germline): SGHAT, FQNNGV. The CDR3 runs to 16 residues. V was cut by 5 bases and J by 2 bases, with 15 bases left in between.

V and J are TRBV28 and TRBJ1-5; 7 bases line up with TRBD1. Germline trimming cut 4 bases from V and 0 bases from J; bases unmatched to any gene: 3. The germline V gene encodes CDR1 MDHEN and CDR2 SYDVKM. CDR3 length: 15 amino acids. The CDR3 protein is CASSSAGGSNQPQHF. The DNA for the CDR3 is TGTGCCAGCAGTTCGGCAGGGGGTAGCAATCAGCCCCAGCATTTT.

This chain's CDR3 is CASSAGELFF. DNA for the CDR3: TGTGCCTCATCGGCCGGGGAGCTGTTTTTT. The V and J genes are TRBV19 and TRBJ2-2, with D unresolved. CDR3 size: 10 residues. Trimming removed 11 bases from V and 6 bases from J, with 7 bases in between. The germline gives CDR1 LNHDA, CDR2 SQIVND (reference sequence).

The chain is built from TRBV18 and TRBJ2-7; D is unresolved. The CDR3 runs to 14 residues. The V gene's germline CDR1 is KGHSH and CDR2 LQKENI. V lost 8 bases and J 6 bases, leaving 20 bases between the germline ends. CDR3 sequence: CASPREEPKLEQYF. Written as DNA, the CDR3 is TGTGCCAGCCCTCGTGAGGAACCAAAACTCGAGCAGTACTTC.

The gene calls are TRBV7-2 and TRBJ2-2, with TRBD2 matching 11 bases. The germline gives CDR1 SGHTA, CDR2 FQGNSA. Unmatched junction bases numbered 7, after V lost 4 bases and J lost 6 bases. CDR3 length equals 16 residues. The CDR3 DNA reads as TGTGCCAGCAGCTCCCGTAGCGGGAGGGCCCCCGGGGAGCTGTTTTTT. It translates to CASSSRSGRAPGELFF.

The chain employs TRBV4-1 and TRBJ1-5; weak D call: TRBD1 (5 bases). The length of the CDR3 is 16 residues. V was clipped by 3 bases and J by 0 bases, with 12 bases between them. CDR1 MGHRA and CDR2 YSYEKL come from the germline V gene. The CDR3 sequence: CASSQLQVSSNQPQHF. The CDR3 DNA sequence: TGCGCCAGCAGCCAGTTACAGGTGTCTAGCAATCAGCCCCAGCATTTT.

This chain connects TRBV5-1 to TRBJ2-2; 7 nucleotides agree with TRBD1. Per the germline V gene, CDR1 is SGHRS and CDR2 is YFSETQ. CDR3 length: 15 amino acids. V lost 4 bases to trimming and J lost 2 bases; unmatched junction nucleotides: 5. The chain's CDR3 is CASSLGQENTGELFF. In nucleotides, the CDR3 is TGCGCCAGCAGCCTCGGACAGGAAAACACCGGGGAGCTGTTTTTT.

The chain carries TRBV6-5 and TRBJ2-3, with a weak D call TRBD1 (5 bases). The V end lost 8 bases, the J end lost 2 bases, and 17 bases lay between the germline ends. Germline V lookup: CDR1 MNHEY, CDR2 SVGAGI. This CDR3 has 15 residues. The CDR3: CASHRWTRHTDTQYF. The CDR3, as DNA: TGTGCCAGCCATCGGTGGACACGCCACACAGATACGCAGTATTTT.

V is TRBV5-1 and J is TRBJ2-1; TRBD2 matches 9 bases. Germline values: CDR1 SGHRS, CDR2 YFSETQ. The J segment lost 6 bases and the V segment lost 4 bases, leaving 8 bases of the junction unmatched. The CDR3 length is 15 residues. CDR3 region: CASSSTSGSFNEQFF. DNA of the CDR3: TGCGCCAGCAGCAGTACTAGCGGGTCTTTCAATGAGCAGTTCTTC.

The chain recombines TRBV6-5 with TRBJ1-5; maybe TRBD1 (5 bases). V shed 5 bases and J shed 0 bases, with 11 bases lying between them. This CDR3 contains 15 residues. Germline V CDR1 and CDR2: MNHEY, SVGAGI. The CDR3 DNA follows: TGTGCCAGCAGTAAACAGGTGAATAGCAATCAGCCCCAGCATTTT. Its translation: CASSKQVNSNQPQHF.

The V gene is TRBV28, the J gene TRBJ2-1; 7 nucleotides agree with TRBD2. With V trimmed by 6 bases and J by 3 bases, 11 bases remained unmatched. Per the germline V gene, CDR1 is MDHEN and CDR2 is SYDVKM. The CDR3 covers 16 residues. For the CDR3, the DNA is TGTGCCAGCAGCCCCCTTTGGAGGGAGGGCTACAATGAGCAGTTCTTC. Protein: CASSPLWREGYNEQFF. Looking up the rest from reference TRBV28 and TRBJ2-1 gives the full variable domain: DVKVTQSSRYLVKRTGEKVFLECVQDMDHENMFWYRQDPGLGLRLIYFSYDVKMKEKGDIPEGYSVSREKKERFSLILESASTNQTSMYLCASSPLWREGYNEQFFGPGTRLTVL.

This clone was observed a handful of times. This chain links TRBV30 with TRBJ2-7, with 9 bases identical to TRBD1. The V segment lost 4 bases and the J segment 4 bases; nucleotides outside the gene matches: 5. Germline V gives CDR1 GTSNPN, CDR2 SVGIG (reference sequence). This CDR3 region has 13 residues. CDR3 sequence: CAWNPGQGYEQYF. CDR3 coding DNA: TGTGCCTGGAACCCGGGACAGGGTTACGAGCAGTACTTC.

A single count supports this clone. This sequence joins TRBV10-3 and TRBJ2-3; D remains unclear. Germline assignment: CDR1 ENHRY and CDR2 SYGVKD. This CDR3 spans 15 amino acids. Trimming removed 4 bases at V and 0 bases at J, with 11 bases between. The CDR3 coding sequence is TGTGCCATCAGTGGTGCGCCGCTTAGCACAGATACGCAGTATTTT. As protein: CAISGAPLSTDTQYF.

V gene TRBV3-1 (or the pseudogene TRBV3-2) combines with J gene TRBJ1-2; perhaps TRBD1 as D (5 bases). This CDR3 is built from 14 residues. The V end lost 3 bases, the J end lost 4 bases, and 12 bases lay between the germline ends. CDR1 and CDR2 (germline): LGHDT, YNNKEL (reference sequence). CDR3 nucleotide sequence: TGTGCCAGCAGCCACGGGGGGACGTTCTATGGCTACACCTTC. This translates into CASSHGGTFYGYTF.

The chain joins TRBV19 to TRBJ2-1; 9 nucleotides match TRBD2. CDR1 is LNHDA and CDR2 is SQIVND in the germline V gene (reference sequence). The trim removed 2 bases at V and 5 bases at J, leaving 4 bases unmatched. This CDR3 spans 15 amino acids. The CDR3: CASSILAGVNNEQFF. CDR3 coding DNA: TGTGCCAGTAGTATATTAGCGGGGGTAAACAATGAGCAGTTCTTC.

This chain links TRBV7-9 with TRBJ2-7; perhaps TRBD1 as D (6 bases). V shed 4 bases and J shed 1 base, with 17 bases lying between them. Germline V gene lookup returns CDR1 SEHNR and CDR2 FQNEAQ (reference sequence). The CDR3 covers 16 residues. The CDR3 here is CASSSNRAYLSYEQYF. CDR3 DNA sequence: TGTGCCAGCAGCTCCAACAGGGCCTATTTATCCTACGAGCAGTACTTC.